The source of this T cell receptor (beta chain) is a study of cytomegalovirus exposure and HLA in healthy donors. The CDR3 is 16 amino acids. The V gene's germline CDR1 is SGHRS and CDR2 YFSETQ. Trimming cost V 7 bases and J 5 bases; bases outside gene matches: 14. The primer mix had 60 Vbeta and 13 Jbeta primers. The table came from immunoSEQ multiplex PCR; TCRdb's copy has only in-frame clones and leaves some out. In the table there are 90,000 to 150,000 clones, approximately 80% of which are singletons. This sequence was found in a woman in her forties in good health and CMV-seronegative. J is TRBJ2-7 and V is TRBV5-1; TRBD2 matches at 11 bases. Sequencing used PBMCs. For the CDR3, the DNA is TGCGCCAGCGGCACGACCTTAGCGGGGGGGCCCCACGAGCAGTACTTC. Translation gives CASGTTLAGGPHEQYF.